The clone carrying this TCR beta chain appeared a few times. The data derive from a study of identical twins' blood T cells. V dropped 3 bases and J dropped 3 bases, with 9 bases sitting between them. The CDR3 has 14 residues. Germline CDR1 is SEHNR and CDR2 is FQNEAQ (reference sequence). TCRdb redid the calling of the 5' RACE reads with MiXCR, one entry per CDR3 protein. This sample has a few hundred thousand distinct CDR3 sequences, with roughly 27% found just once. The sequenced material came from PBMCs. This clonotype was sampled from a woman between 18 and 49 years old in good health. The V gene is TRBV7-9, the J gene TRBJ2-1, with D possibly TRBD1 on 5 matching bases. The chain's CDR3 is CASSFMTDYNEQFF. For the CDR3, the DNA is TGTGCCAGCAGCTTTATGACAGACTACAATGAGCAGTTCTTC.